This T cell receptor beta chain was sequenced in a study of graft-versus-host responses after intestinal transplantation. Study at large: As for transplant type, recipients had multivisceral, liver-intestinal, or isolated intestinal grafts. Tacrolimus plus steroids were given to all recipients for approximately 3 years, preceded by anti-thymocyte globulin induction. Overall study results and limits: GvH clones detected in recipient marrow included some appearing first in ileum or blood. Clonal ratios of graft-versus-host to host-versus-graft in allografts were high for patients exhibiting graft-donor T cell macrochimerism.

Worth noting for this clone: What it binds is unknown.

V lost 6 bases and J lost 2; bases outside the gene matches: 13. The V gene's germline CDR1 is SQVTM and CDR2 ANQGSEA. This CDR3 is 16 amino acids long. TCRdb's table, derived via immunoSEQ multiplex PCR, lists solely in-frame clones and lacks some. Here the sample spans tens of thousands of clones, 85% to 90% being singletons. Sequencing was performed on unstimulated CD4+ T cells sorted from spleen or lymph node cells, taken before intestinal transplant. V is TRBV29-1 and J is TRBJ2-7; 10 bases fit TRBD2. The origin of this receptor is a human donor who received an intestinal transplant. CDR3 loop: CSVLAGAGGLPYEQYF. CDR3 DNA: TGCAGCGTCCTAGCGGGGGCGGGGGGCCTTCCCTACGAGCAGTACTTC.